This TCR beta chain comes out of a study of blood T cell repertoires in COVID-19. Overall study context: The origin of the acute and convalescent COVID-19 samples was the United States, Italy and Spain.

The germline V gene has CDR1 SGHAT and CDR2 FQNNGV. Trimming took 1 base from V and 7 from J, leaving 17 bases between them. This CDR3 is 16 amino acids long. Sequencing was performed with immunoSEQ multiplex PCR; in TCRdb, only in-frame clones are kept and a portion is missing. Of approximately 130,000 clones in the sample, 80% to 85% were seen once. Each participant's cohort was designated according to participant-reported clinical history. The study counted Cohort 3 donors as recovered given two negative PCRs, clearance, or symptom resolution. Material: PBMCs or T cells enriched from blood (not recorded which). The TCR originated in a man younger than 40 who had recovered from COVID-19. The chain is built from TRBV11-2 and TRBJ1-5; D remains ambiguous. CDR3 residues: CASSLGNLGGRQPQHF. CDR3 sequence (DNA): TGTGCCAGCAGCTTAGGGAACCTCGGAGGGCGCCAGCCCCAGCATTTT.